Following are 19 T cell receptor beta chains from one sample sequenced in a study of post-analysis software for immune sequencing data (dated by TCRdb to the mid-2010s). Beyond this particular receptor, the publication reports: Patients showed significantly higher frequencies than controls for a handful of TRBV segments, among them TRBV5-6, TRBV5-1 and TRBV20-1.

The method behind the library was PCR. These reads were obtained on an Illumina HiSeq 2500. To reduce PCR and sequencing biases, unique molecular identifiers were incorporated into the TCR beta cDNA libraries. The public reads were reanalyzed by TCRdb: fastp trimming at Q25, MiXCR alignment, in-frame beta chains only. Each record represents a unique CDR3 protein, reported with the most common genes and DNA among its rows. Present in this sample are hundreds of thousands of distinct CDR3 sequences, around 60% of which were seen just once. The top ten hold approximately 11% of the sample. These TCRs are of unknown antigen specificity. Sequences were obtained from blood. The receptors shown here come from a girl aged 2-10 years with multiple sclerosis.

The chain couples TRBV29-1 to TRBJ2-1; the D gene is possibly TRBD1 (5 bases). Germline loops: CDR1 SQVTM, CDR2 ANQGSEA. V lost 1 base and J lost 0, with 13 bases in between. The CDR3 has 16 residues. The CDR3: CSVEGGTVTSYNEQFF. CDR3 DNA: TGCAGCGTTGAAGGGGGCACGGTGACCTCCTACAATGAGCAGTTCTTC.

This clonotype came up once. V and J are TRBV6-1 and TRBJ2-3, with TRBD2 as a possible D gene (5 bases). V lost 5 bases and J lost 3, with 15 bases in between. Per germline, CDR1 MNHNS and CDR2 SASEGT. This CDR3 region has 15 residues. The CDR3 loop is CASSREGSRTDTQYF. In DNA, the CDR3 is TGTGCCAGCAGTCGAGAGGGAAGTAGGACAGATACGCAGTATTTT.

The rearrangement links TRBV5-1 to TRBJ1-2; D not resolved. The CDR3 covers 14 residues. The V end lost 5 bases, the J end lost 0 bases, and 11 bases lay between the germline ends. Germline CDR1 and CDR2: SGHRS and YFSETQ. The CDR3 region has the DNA TGCGCCAGCAGGCATCCGGGATCTAACTATGGCTACACCTTC. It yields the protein CASRHPGSNYGYTF.

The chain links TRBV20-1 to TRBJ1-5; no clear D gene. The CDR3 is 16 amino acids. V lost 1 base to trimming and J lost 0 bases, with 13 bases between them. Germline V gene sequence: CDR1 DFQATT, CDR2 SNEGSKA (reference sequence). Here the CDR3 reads CSARAPSLASNQPQHF. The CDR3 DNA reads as TGCAGTGCTAGAGCCCCCAGTTTGGCTAGCAATCAGCCCCAGCATTTT.

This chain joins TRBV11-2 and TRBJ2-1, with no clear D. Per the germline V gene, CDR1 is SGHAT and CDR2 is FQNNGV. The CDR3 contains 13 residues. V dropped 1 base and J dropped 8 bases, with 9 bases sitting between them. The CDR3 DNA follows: TGTGCCAGCAGCTTAGGGCAATCATATGAGCAGTTCTTC. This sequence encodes CASSLGQSYEQFF.

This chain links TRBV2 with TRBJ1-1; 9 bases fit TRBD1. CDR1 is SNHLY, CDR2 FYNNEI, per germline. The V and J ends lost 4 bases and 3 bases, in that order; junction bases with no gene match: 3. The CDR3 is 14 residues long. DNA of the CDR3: TGTGCCAGCAGTGGGGACAGGGCTTACACTGAAGCTTTCTTT. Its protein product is CASSGDRAYTEAFF.

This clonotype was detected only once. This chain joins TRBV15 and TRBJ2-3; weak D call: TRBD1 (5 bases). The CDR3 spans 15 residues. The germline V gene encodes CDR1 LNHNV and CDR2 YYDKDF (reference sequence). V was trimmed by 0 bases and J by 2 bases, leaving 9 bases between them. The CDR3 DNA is TGTGCCACCAGCAGAGACAGGGAATTCACAGATACGCAGTATTTT. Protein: CATSRDREFTDTQYF.

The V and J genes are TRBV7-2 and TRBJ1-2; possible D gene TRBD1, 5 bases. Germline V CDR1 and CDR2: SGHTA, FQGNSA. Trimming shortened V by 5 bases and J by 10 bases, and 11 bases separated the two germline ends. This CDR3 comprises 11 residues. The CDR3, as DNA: TGTGCCAGCAGCATACCGGGACCCTACACCTTC. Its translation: CASSIPGPYTF.

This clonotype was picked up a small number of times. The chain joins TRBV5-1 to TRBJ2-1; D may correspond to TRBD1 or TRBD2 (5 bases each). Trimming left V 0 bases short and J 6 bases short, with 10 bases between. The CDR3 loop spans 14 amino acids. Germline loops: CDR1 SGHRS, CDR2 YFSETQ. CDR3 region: CASSLVGGVNEQFF. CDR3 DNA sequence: TGCGCCAGCAGCTTGGTTGGGGGTGTCAATGAGCAGTTCTTC.

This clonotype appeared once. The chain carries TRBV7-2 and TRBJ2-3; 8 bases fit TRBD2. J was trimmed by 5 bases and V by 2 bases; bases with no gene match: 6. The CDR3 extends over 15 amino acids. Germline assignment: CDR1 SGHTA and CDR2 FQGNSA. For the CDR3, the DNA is TGTGCCAGCAGCTTAAGAGCGGGAGTCGGAGATACGCAGTATTTT. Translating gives CASSLRAGVGDTQYF.

The CDR3, as DNA: TGTGCCAGCAGTCGGGTAAACCAAGAGACCCAGTACTTC. Translation gives CASSRVNQETQYF. V and J are TRBV25-1 and TRBJ2-5, with no clear D. V lost 5 bases and J 0 bases, leaving 7 bases between the germline ends. Germline values: CDR1 MGHDK, CDR2 SYGVNS. The CDR3 is made up of 13 amino acids. Looking up the rest from reference TRBV25-1 and TRBJ2-5 gives the full variable domain: EADIYQTPRYLVIGTGKKITLECSQTMGHDKMYWYQQDPGMELHLIHYSYGVNSTEKGDLSSESTVSRIRTEHFPLTLESARPSHTSQYLCASSRVNQETQYFGPGTRLLVL.

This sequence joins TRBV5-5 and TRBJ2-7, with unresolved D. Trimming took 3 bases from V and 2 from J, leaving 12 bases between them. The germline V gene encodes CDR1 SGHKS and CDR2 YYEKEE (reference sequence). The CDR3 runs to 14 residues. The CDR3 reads CASSYWGTAYEQYF. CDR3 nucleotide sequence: TGTGCCAGCAGCTACTGGGGTACAGCCTACGAGCAGTACTTC. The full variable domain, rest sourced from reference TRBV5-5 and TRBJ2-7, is DAGVTQSPTHLIKTRGQQVTLRCSPISGHKSVSWYQQVLGQGPQFIFQYYEKEERGRGNFPDRFSARQFPNYSSELNVNALLLGDSALYLCASSYWGTAYEQYFGPGTRLTVT.

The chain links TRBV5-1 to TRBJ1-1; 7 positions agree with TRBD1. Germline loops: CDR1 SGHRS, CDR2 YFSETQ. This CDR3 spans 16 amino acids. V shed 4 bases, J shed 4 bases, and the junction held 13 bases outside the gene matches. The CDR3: CASSPGGTGRFTEAFF. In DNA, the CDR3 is TGCGCCAGCAGCCCAGGGGGTACAGGGAGGTTCACTGAAGCTTTCTTT.

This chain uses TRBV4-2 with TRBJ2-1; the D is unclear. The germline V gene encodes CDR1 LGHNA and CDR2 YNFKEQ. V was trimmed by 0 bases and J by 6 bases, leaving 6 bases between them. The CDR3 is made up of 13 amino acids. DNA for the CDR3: TGTGCCAGCAGCCAAGAAGAGGTCAATGAGCAGTTCTTC. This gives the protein CASSQEEVNEQFF.

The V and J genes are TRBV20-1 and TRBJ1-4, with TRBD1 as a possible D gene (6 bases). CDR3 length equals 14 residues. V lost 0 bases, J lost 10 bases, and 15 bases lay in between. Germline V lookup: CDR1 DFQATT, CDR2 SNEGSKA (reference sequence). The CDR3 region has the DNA TGCAGTGCTAGAGATCAGGACAGAATTGGAAAACTGTTTTTT. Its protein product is CSARDQDRIGKLFF.

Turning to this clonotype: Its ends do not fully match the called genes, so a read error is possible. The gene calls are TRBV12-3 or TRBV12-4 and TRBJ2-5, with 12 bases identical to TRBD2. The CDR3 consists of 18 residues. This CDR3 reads CASSLETSGGLFQETQYF. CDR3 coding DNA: TGCGCCAGCAGTTTAGAAACTAGCGGGGGGCTGTTCCAAGAGACCCAGTACTTC.

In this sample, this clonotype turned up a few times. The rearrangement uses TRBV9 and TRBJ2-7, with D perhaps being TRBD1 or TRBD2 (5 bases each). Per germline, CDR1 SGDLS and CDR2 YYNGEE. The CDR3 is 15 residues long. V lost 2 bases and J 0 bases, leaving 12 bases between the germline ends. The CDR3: CASSVGGEVSYEQYF. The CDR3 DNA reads TGTGCCAGCAGCGTTGGGGGTGAGGTCTCCTACGAGCAGTACTTC.

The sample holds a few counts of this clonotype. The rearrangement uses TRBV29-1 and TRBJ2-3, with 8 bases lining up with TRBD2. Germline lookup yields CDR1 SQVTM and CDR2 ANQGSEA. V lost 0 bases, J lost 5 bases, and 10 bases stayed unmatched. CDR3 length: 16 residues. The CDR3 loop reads CSVEDSWREDGDTQYF. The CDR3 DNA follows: TGCAGCGTTGAAGATTCTTGGCGGGAGGATGGAGATACGCAGTATTTT.

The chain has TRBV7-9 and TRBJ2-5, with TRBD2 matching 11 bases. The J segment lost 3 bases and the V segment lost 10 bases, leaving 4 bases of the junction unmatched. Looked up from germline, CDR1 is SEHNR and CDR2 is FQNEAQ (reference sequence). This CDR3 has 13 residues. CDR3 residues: CAIVLAGEETQYF. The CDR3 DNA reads TGTGCCATCGTACTAGCGGGGGAAGAGACCCAGTACTTC.